These 10 T cell receptor beta chains came from one sample sequenced in a study of blood T cell repertoires in COVID-19. Some clones are missing from TCRdb's copy, which holds only in-frame ones; the method was immunoSEQ multiplex PCR. The table includes some 320,000 clones, roughly nine tenths detected once. Source material: peripheral blood. The receptor set was obtained from a woman in her twenties or thirties with COVID-19, enrolled during active disease.

The table lists this clone with a count of one. The chain employs TRBV5-1 and TRBJ2-2, with TRBD2 matching over 12 bases. The ends lost 2 bases at V and 1 base at J; junction bases unmatched: 6. CDR1 is SGHRS, CDR2 YFSETQ, per germline. The CDR3 loop spans 18 amino acids. The DNA of the CDR3 is TGCGCCAGCAGCTTATCGCTAGCGGGGGGGAAGAACACCGGGGAGCTGTTTTTT. It is translated as CASSLSLAGGKNTGELFF.

The rearrangement links TRBV6-5 to TRBJ1-1, with D perhaps TRBD1 (5 bases). This CDR3 comprises 14 residues. V was shortened by 6 bases and J by 4 bases, with 15 bases between the two germline ends. Germline lookup yields CDR1 MNHEY and CDR2 SVGAGI. The CDR3 bases are TGTGCCAGCAGGGGGCGATTGATCTTCACTGAAGCTTTCTTT. Translated: CASRGRLIFTEAFF.

The chain joins TRBV19 to TRBJ1-6; tentative D call: TRBD1 (6 bases). The CDR3 runs 15 residues. Germline-derived CDR1 and CDR2 are LNHDA and SQIVND (reference sequence). V lost 2 bases and J lost 10, with 15 bases in between. DNA for the CDR3: TGTGCCAGTAGTATAATTGGCACAGGGTACTCACCCCTCCACTTT. As protein: CASSIIGTGYSPLHF.

The chain is built from TRBV6-5 and TRBJ2-5; TRBD1 might be the D (6 bases). This CDR3 has 13 amino acids. Trimming removed 2 bases at V and 3 bases at J, with 7 bases between. Germline CDR1 MNHEY, CDR2 SVGAGI. The CDR3 protein is CASSYGQKETQYF. For the CDR3, the DNA is TGTGCCAGCAGTTACGGACAGAAAGAGACCCAGTACTTC.

The gene calls are TRBV4-1 and TRBJ1-1; maybe TRBD1 (6 bases). Germline assignment: CDR1 MGHRA and CDR2 YSYEKL. The CDR3 has 14 residues. The ends were cut back, 4 bases at V and 4 bases at J, with 13 bases in the middle. CDR3 residues: CASSLQGLGTEAFF. In DNA form, the CDR3 reads TGCGCCAGCAGCCTACAGGGTTTAGGCACTGAAGCTTTCTTT.

CDR3 residues: CASNRQGVDTGELFF. DNA for the CDR3: TGCGCCAGCAATCGACAGGGGGTCGACACCGGGGAGCTGTTTTTT. This chain joins TRBV5-1 and TRBJ2-2, with 9 positions matching TRBD1. Germline CDR1 and CDR2: SGHRS and YFSETQ. The CDR3 runs to 15 residues. V shed 6 bases, J shed 3 bases, and the junction held 6 bases outside the gene matches.

The rearrangement uses TRBV6-5 and TRBJ2-1; TRBD2 matches 9 bases. V trimming: 6 bases; J trimming: 7 bases; junction bases outside the gene matches: 7. The germline CDR1 and CDR2 sequences are MNHEY and SVGAGI. The CDR3 runs to 14 residues. The CDR3 region has the DNA TGTGCCAGCAGGGTGAGCGGGGGGCGAAATGAGCAGTTCTTC. Residues: CASRVSGGRNEQFF.

This chain links TRBV27 with TRBJ2-7, with TRBD2 as a possible D gene (6 bases). The CDR3 is made up of 14 amino acids. Germline CDR1 reads MNHEY; CDR2 reads SMNVEV (reference sequence). The V end was cut by 2 bases, the J end by 3 bases, with 11 bases between. The CDR3 DNA sequence: TGTGCCAGCAGTTTACTTGCTAGCGACTACGAGCAGTACTTC. This codes for CASSLLASDYEQYF.

The CDR3 DNA sequence: TGTGCCAGCAGTGTTTCCGGGACAGGGACCTACGAGCAGTACTTC. This translates into CASSVSGTGTYEQYF. The V call is TRBV25-1, the J call TRBJ2-7, with TRBD1 matching 9 bases. Germline lookup yields CDR1 MGHDK and CDR2 SYGVNS. Trimming took 4 bases from V and 2 from J; bases not matched to a gene: 6. The CDR3 has 15 residues.

This sequence joins TRBV4-1 and TRBJ1-4; D perhaps matches TRBD1 (6 bases). CDR3 size: 14 residues. The V gene's germline CDR1 is MGHRA and CDR2 YSYEKL. Trimming shortened V by 8 bases and J by 0 bases, and 10 bases separated the two germline ends. CDR3: CASRGGPTNEKLFF. CDR3 nucleotide sequence: TGCGCCAGCCGAGGGGGACCAACTAATGAAAAACTGTTTTTT.